This TCR beta chain was recorded in a study of lymphopenia after photon versus proton radiotherapy. Findings and caveats of the study: After the lymphocyte nadir, photon-treated repertoires showed oligoclonal expansion, especially of CD8+ Temra cells. A bigger post-nadir fall in TCR diversity correlated inversely with survival time in deceased patients. Proton therapy kept repertoires fairly stable, unlike photons, which gained effector/memory cells.

The protocol was immunoSEQ multiplex PCR, while the TCRdb copy is restricted to in-frame clones and leaves out a portion. The sample contains about 19,000 clones, 75% to 95% of which appear only once. Germline CDR1 LGHNA, CDR2 YNFKEQ. CDR3 size: 14 residues. V lost 1 base to trimming and J lost 4 bases, with 10 bases between them. About this clone itself: Its antigen is unknown.

The chain links TRBV4-2 to TRBJ1-2, with D hard to call. The origin of this receptor is a man in his sixties with pancreatic cancer. The sequenced sample was peripheral blood, obtained from a patient treated with photon-based radiotherapy. The CDR3 reads CASSQVASSYGYTF. CDR3 DNA: TGTGCCAGCAGCCAAGTAGCGTCTAGCTATGGCTACACCTTC.